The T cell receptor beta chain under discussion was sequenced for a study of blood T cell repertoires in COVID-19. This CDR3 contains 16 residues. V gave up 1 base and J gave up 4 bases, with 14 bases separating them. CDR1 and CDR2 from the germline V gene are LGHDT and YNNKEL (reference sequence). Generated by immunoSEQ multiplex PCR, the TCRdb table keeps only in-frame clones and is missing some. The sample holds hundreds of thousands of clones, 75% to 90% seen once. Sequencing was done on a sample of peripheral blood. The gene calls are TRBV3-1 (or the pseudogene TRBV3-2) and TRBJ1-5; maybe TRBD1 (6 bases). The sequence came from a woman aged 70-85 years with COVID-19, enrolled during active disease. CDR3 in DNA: TGTGCCAGCAGCCAAGCGGGCGGGGGCGAGAATCAGCCCCAGCATTTT. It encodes CASSQAGGGENQPQHF.